A single sample is the source of the 24 T cell receptor beta chains below, sequenced in a study of Graves' ophthalmopathy and Graves' hyperthyroidism. Investigators amplified TCR beta CDR3 regions from RNA transcripts. Amplification began with first-round RT-PCR using HTBI primers, then second-round multiplex PCR was performed. TCRdb reprocessed the multiplex PCR reads via MiXCR and lists one record per CDR3 protein. The data contain 300,000 to 450,000 distinct CDR3 sequences, 17% of them seen just once; the ten biggest clones take up 2.4%. The sample consisted of peripheral blood. Every receptor here comes from an adult woman with stable Graves' hyperthyroidism.

This clonotype was seen ten or more times. The chain is built from TRBV29-1 and TRBJ1-1; 7 positions match TRBD1. Germline assignment: CDR1 SQVTM and CDR2 ANQGSEA. Unmatched junction bases numbered 6, after V lost 2 bases and J lost 0 bases. The CDR3 totals 15 residues. The DNA of the CDR3 is TGCAGCGTTGAACCCCTGGGACAGATGAACACTGAAGCTTTCTTT. Translation gives CSVEPLGQMNTEAFF.

On this clonotype: This sequence may be a read error, since a much larger clone differs from it by one base. The chain links TRBV7-9 to TRBJ2-5; perhaps TRBD1 as D (5 bases). Germline V gene lookup returns CDR1 SEHNR and CDR2 FQNEAQ (reference sequence). This CDR3 contains 14 residues. Written as DNA, the CDR3 is TGTGCCAGCAGCGACCTACTGGGGCAAGAGACCAAGTACTTC. Encoded protein: CASSDLLGQETKYF.

V is TRBV4-3 and J is TRBJ1-2, with a tentative D call TRBD1 (5 bases). CDR3 length: 16 amino acids. Germline V gives CDR1 LGHNA, CDR2 YSLEER. The V and J ends lost 0 bases and 4 bases respectively, with 15 bases between them. CDR3: CASSQDSQGSAYGYTF. Here the CDR3 DNA reads TGCGCCAGCAGCCAAGATAGTCAGGGAAGCGCCTATGGCTACACCTTC.

This clonotype was picked up many times. The chain couples TRBV6-5 to TRBJ2-7, with 7 bases identical to TRBD1. This CDR3 contains 14 residues. J gave up 2 bases and V 2 bases, and 3 bases lay outside the gene matches. Germline V lookup: CDR1 MNHEY, CDR2 SVGAGI. DNA of the CDR3: TGTGCCAGCAGTTACGTCCAGGGGGCCTACGAGCAGTACTTC. Its protein is CASSYVQGAYEQYF.

This clonotype was detected ten times or more. V is TRBV12-3 or TRBV12-4 and J is TRBJ2-7, with D unresolved. The CDR3 spans 15 residues. V dropped 2 bases and J dropped 3 bases, with 14 bases sitting between them. For the CDR3, the DNA is TGTGCCAGCAGTTTATCCGCTAGACTGCTCTACGAGCAGTACTTC. It is translated as CASSLSARLLYEQYF.

This clonotype was seen only a few times. It may be a read error: a sequence one base away is much more abundant. V gene TRBV12-3 or TRBV12-4 combines with J gene TRBJ2-7, with D possibly being TRBD1 (6 bases). V lost 7 bases to trimming and J lost 1 base, with 14 bases between them. The CDR3 has 14 residues. CDR3 region: CASTYGGRSYEQYF. The CDR3 DNA sequence: TGTGCCAGCACCTATGGGGGCAGGTCCTACGAGCAGTACTTC.

This clonotype was counted only a few times. The chain employs TRBV29-1 and TRBJ1-3, with a tentative D call TRBD1 (5 bases). The CDR3 contains 14 residues. Germline CDR1 SQVTM, CDR2 ANQGSEA. V gave up 7 bases and J gave up 0 bases, with 13 bases separating them. CDR3 bases: TGCAGCGCCCGGAGGGGTTTCTCTGGAAACACCATATATTTT. It encodes CSARRGFSGNTIYF. The entire variable domain, with the rest obtained from reference TRBV29-1 and TRBJ1-3, is as follows: SAVISQKPSRDICQRGTSLTIQCQVDSQVTMMFWYRQQPGQSLTLIATANQGSEATYESGFVIDKFPISRPNLTFSTLTVSNMSPEDSSIYLCSARRGFSGNTIYFGEGSWLTVV.

The chain links TRBV3-1 to TRBJ2-7, with a tentative D call TRBD2 (7 bases). Germline values: CDR1 LGHDT, CDR2 YNNKEL (reference sequence). This CDR3 region has 15 residues. Trimming shortened V by 4 bases and J by 6 bases, and 19 bases separated the two germline ends. CDR3 bases: TGTGCCAGCAGCCGGACGGCGGGGGCGTATTCCGAGCAGTACTTC. Its protein is CASSRTAGAYSEQYF.

This clonotype was detected many times. This sequence joins TRBV28 and TRBJ2-1; D ambiguous. Germline CDR1 and CDR2: MDHEN and SYDVKM. This CDR3 is 15 amino acids long. Trimming took 6 bases from V and 0 from J, leaving 12 bases between them. This CDR3 is CASSTTVSSYNEQFF. The CDR3 DNA sequence: TGTGCCAGCAGCACGACGGTGAGCTCCTACAATGAGCAGTTCTTC. Full variable domain (missing parts from reference TRBV28 and TRBJ2-1): DVKVTQSSRYLVKRTGEKVFLECVQDMDHENMFWYRQDPGLGLRLIYFSYDVKMKEKGDIPEGYSVSREKKERFSLILESASTNQTSMYLCASSTTVSSYNEQFFGPGTRLTVL.

The chain recombines TRBV11-2 with TRBJ1-4; 7 bases line up with TRBD1. The CDR3 runs to 16 residues. Trimming removed 6 bases from V and 2 bases from J; junction bases left unmatched: 9. Germline CDR1 SGHAT, CDR2 FQNNGV. The CDR3: CASRRQGVGTNEKLFF. CDR3 sequence (DNA): TGTGCCAGCAGGAGACAGGGCGTAGGTACTAATGAAAAACTGTTTTTT.

This clonotype was recorded many times. The chain combines TRBV6-9 with TRBJ1-5, with TRBD1 matching over 8 bases. J was trimmed by 3 bases and V by 5 bases; bases with no gene match: 12. The CDR3 loop spans 17 amino acids. CDR1 is MNHGY, CDR2 SVAAGI, per germline. The CDR3, as DNA: TGTGCCAGCAGTCCGGACAGGGTCCTCCCGCTCAATCAGCCCCAGCATTTT. Protein product: CASSPDRVLPLNQPQHF.

The chain links TRBV20-1 to TRBJ2-5; TRBD2 aligns across 12 bases. This CDR3 is built from 15 residues. Germline CDR1 and CDR2: DFQATT and SNEGSKA (reference sequence). V lost 4 bases, J lost 5 bases, and 8 bases stayed unmatched. The DNA for the CDR3 is TGCAGTGCTACCTGGACTAGCGGGGCCGGGGAGACCCAGTACTTC. Translated, it gives CSATWTSGAGETQYF.

Only a few counts were recorded for this clonotype. The chain has TRBV6-5 and TRBJ2-7, with D possibly matching TRBD2 (5 bases). V was cut by 0 bases and J by 6 bases, with 18 bases left in between. The CDR3 covers 16 residues. Looked up from germline, CDR1 is MNHEY and CDR2 is SVGAGI. The CDR3: CASSYSILRGRVEQYF. The DNA of the CDR3 is TGTGCCAGCAGTTACTCGATTTTACGGGGTAGGGTCGAGCAGTACTTC.

This clonotype occurred many times. The V call is TRBV30, the J call TRBJ1-1; the D gene is possibly TRBD1 (6 bases). Trimming took 3 bases from V and 0 from J, leaving 11 bases between them. The CDR3 is made up of 14 amino acids. Germline values: CDR1 GTSNPN, CDR2 SVGIG (reference sequence). The CDR3 DNA reads TGTGCCTGGAGCCCGGACAGCATGAACACTGAAGCTTTCTTT. Translated, it gives CAWSPDSMNTEAFF.

This clonotype was seen at least ten times. The chain links TRBV9 to TRBJ2-4; tentative D call: TRBD1 (5 bases). There are 13 residues in the CDR3. The germline V gene encodes CDR1 SGDLS and CDR2 YYNGEE. Trimming pared 3 bases from V and 8 bases from J, leaving 12 bases between. The CDR3 here is CASSADSRDIQYF. The CDR3 DNA sequence: TGTGCCAGCAGCGCCGACAGTAGGGACATTCAGTACTTC. Full variable domain (remainder filled in from reference TRBV9 and TRBJ2-4): DSGVTQTPKHLITATGQRVTLRCSPRSGDLSVYWYQQSLDQGLQFLIQYYNGEERAKGNILERFSAQQFPDLHSELNLSSLELGDSALYFCASSADSRDIQYFGAGTRLSVL.

This clonotype was recorded at least ten times. V gene TRBV19 combines with J gene TRBJ1-5; D unresolved. Trimming stripped 4 bases from V and 0 bases from J, with 10 bases between. This CDR3 has 15 residues. Germline-derived CDR1 and CDR2 are LNHDA and SQIVND (reference sequence). In DNA form, the CDR3 reads TGTGCCAGTAGTACGGCAGCTTATAGCAATCAGCCCCAGCATTTT. This translates into CASSTAAYSNQPQHF.

This clonotype was counted many times. The chain joins TRBV10-1 to TRBJ2-3, with D possibly being TRBD2 (6 bases). Deletions cut 2 bases from V and 3 bases from J, with 12 bases between. The length of the CDR3 is 15 residues. CDR1 is WNHNN, CDR2 SYGVQD, per germline (reference sequence). CDR3 in DNA: TGCGCCAGCAGTGAGGGTCGTGCGGGAACAGATACGCAGTATTTT. It translates to CASSEGRAGTDTQYF.

This clonotype was counted at least ten times. The V gene is TRBV3-1, the J gene TRBJ2-7, with D possibly being TRBD1 or TRBD2 (6 bases each). The CDR3 runs 15 residues. Germline V gene data show CDR1 as LGHDT and CDR2 as YNNKEL (reference sequence). V shed 6 bases and J shed 5 bases, with 20 bases lying between them. The CDR3 reads CASRDSGDTRHEQYF. Here the CDR3 DNA reads TGTGCCAGCAGAGACTCGGGGGACACCCGCCACGAGCAGTACTTC.

This rearrangement joins TRBV29-1 to TRBJ1-1; D is unresolved. This CDR3 spans 10 amino acids. Germline CDR1 is SQVTM and CDR2 is ANQGSEA. Trimming took off 7 bases at V and 3 bases at J, with 6 bases between the two ends. The CDR3 loop reads CSAADTEAFF. The CDR3, as DNA: TGCAGCGCAGCCGACACTGAAGCTTTCTTT.

This clonotype was counted many times. The V and J genes are TRBV27 and TRBJ2-7; 7 nucleotides line up with TRBD2. Germline CDR1 is MNHEY and CDR2 is SMNVEV (reference sequence). This CDR3 is built from 14 residues. After removal of 6 bases from V and 2 bases from J, the junction contained 7 bases not matched to a gene. CDR3 residues: CASSRPGLTYEQYF. In DNA, the CDR3 is TGTGCCAGCAGCCGACCGGGACTAACCTACGAGCAGTACTTC.

This clonotype was counted at least ten times. The J gene is TRBJ2-1, the V gene TRBV20-1; 8 positions match TRBD2. The CDR3 runs 12 residues. Germline V gene data show CDR1 as DFQATT and CDR2 as SNEGSKA (reference sequence). CDR3 bases: TGCAGCGCGAGGGGGACTAGCAATGAGCAGTTCTTC. It yields the protein CSARGTSNEQFF.

V is TRBV28 and J is TRBJ1-2, with D unresolved. Germline V gene lookup returns CDR1 MDHEN and CDR2 SYDVKM. CDR3 length equals 10 residues. With 5 bases removed from V and 8 bases from J, the gap between germline ends came to 6 bases. This CDR3 is CASSQEGYTF. CDR3 DNA sequence: TGTGCCAGCAGTCAAGAAGGCTACACCTTC.

This clonotype was seen at least ten times. The chain carries TRBV10-3 and TRBJ1-1, with D maybe TRBD1 (6 bases). With 11 bases removed from V and 5 bases from J, the gap between germline ends came to 12 bases. CDR1 is ENHRY, CDR2 SYGVKD, per germline. The length of the CDR3 is 11 residues. CDR3 DNA sequence: TGTGCCGTTACGAGGGGGACTGAAGCTTTCTTT. This codes for CAVTRGTEAFF.

This clonotype was seen repeatedly, ten times or more. This chain uses TRBV2 with TRBJ1-1, with D perhaps TRBD1 (5 bases). Trimming took 2 bases from V and 1 from J, leaving 17 bases between them. Looked up from germline, CDR1 is SNHLY and CDR2 is FYNNEI. CDR3 length: 17 residues. CDR3 residues: CASSERGLGQGNTEAFF. CDR3 coding DNA: TGTGCCAGCAGTGAAAGGGGATTAGGGCAAGGGAACACTGAAGCTTTCTTT.